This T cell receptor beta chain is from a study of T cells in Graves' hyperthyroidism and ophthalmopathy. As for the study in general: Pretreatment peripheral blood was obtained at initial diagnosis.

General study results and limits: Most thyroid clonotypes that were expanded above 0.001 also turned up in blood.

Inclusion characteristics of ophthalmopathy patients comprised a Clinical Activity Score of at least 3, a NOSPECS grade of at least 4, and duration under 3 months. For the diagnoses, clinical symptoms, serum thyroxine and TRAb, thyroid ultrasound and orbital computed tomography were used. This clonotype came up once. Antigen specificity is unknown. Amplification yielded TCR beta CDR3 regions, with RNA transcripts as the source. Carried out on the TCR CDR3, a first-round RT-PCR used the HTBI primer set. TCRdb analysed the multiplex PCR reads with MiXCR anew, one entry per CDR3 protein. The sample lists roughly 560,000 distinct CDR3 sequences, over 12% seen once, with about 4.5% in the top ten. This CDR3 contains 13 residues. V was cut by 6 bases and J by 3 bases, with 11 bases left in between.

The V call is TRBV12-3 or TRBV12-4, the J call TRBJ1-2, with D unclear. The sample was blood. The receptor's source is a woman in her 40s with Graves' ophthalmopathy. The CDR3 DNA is TGTGCCAGCAGCGATGCTTTTTACTATGGCTACACCTTC. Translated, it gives CASSDAFYYGYTF.